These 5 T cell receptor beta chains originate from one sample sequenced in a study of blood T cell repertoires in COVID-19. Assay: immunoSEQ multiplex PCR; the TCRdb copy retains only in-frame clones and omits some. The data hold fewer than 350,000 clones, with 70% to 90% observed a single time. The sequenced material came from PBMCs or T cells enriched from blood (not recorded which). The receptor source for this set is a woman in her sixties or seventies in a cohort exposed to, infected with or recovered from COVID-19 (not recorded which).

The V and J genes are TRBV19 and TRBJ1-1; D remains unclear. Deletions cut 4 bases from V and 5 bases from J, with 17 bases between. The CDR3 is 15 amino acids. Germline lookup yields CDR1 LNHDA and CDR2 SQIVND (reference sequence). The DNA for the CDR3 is TGTGCCAGTAGTAGGGAGGCAGAAGTAAGGACTGAAGCTTTCTTT. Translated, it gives CASSREAEVRTEAFF.

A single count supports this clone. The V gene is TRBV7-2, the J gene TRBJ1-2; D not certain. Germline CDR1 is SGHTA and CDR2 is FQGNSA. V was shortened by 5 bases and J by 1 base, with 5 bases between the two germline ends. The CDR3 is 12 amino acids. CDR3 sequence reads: CASSPINYGYTF. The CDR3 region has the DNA TGTGCCAGCAGCCCCATTAACTATGGCTACACCTTC. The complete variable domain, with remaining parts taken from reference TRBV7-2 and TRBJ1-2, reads GAGVSQSPSNKVTEKGKDVELRCDPISGHTALYWYRQSLGQGLEFLIYFQGNSAPDKSGLPSDRFSAERTGGSVSTLTIQRTQQEDSAVYLCASSPINYGYTFGSGTRLTVV.

CDR3 sequence: CSARFLSGPDTQYF. CDR3 coding DNA: TGCAGCGCTAGATTCCTCTCAGGGCCAGATACGCAGTATTTT. The chain employs TRBV29-1 and TRBJ2-3; maybe TRBD1 (5 bases). The CDR3 loop spans 14 amino acids. Trimming removed 7 bases at V and 4 bases at J, with 18 bases between. The V gene's germline CDR1 is SQVTM and CDR2 ANQGSEA.

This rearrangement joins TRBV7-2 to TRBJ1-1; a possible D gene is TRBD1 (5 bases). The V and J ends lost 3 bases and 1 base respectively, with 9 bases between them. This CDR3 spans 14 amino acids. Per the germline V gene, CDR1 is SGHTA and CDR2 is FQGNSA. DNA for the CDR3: TGTGCCAGCAGCTTTCAGGGTTCGAACACTGAAGCTTTCTTT. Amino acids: CASSFQGSNTEAFF.

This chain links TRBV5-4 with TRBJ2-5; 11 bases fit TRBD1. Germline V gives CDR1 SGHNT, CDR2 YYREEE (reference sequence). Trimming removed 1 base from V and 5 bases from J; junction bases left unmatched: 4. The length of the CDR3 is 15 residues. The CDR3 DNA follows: TGTGCCAGCAGCTTGCGGACAGGGGGCGCGGAGACCCAGTACTTC. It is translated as CASSLRTGGAETQYF.